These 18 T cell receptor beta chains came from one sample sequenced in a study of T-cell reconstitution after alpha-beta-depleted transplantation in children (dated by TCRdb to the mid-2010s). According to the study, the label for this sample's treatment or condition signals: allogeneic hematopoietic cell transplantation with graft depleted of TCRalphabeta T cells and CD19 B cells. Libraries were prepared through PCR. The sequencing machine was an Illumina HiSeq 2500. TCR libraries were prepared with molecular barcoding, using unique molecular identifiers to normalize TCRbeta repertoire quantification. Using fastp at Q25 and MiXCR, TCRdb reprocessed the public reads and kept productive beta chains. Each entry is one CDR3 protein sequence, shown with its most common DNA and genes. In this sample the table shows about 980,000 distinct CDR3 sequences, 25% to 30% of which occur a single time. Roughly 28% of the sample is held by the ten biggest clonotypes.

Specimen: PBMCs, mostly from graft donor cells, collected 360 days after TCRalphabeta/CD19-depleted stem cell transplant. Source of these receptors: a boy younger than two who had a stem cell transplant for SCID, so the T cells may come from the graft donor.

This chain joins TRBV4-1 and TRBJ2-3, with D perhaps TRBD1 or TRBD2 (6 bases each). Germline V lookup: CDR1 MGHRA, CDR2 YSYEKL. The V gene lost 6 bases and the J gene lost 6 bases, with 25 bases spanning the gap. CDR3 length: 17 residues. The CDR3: CASRAWNPGALGDTQYF. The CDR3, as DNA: TGCGCCAGCAGGGCCTGGAACCCGGGGGCGCTCGGGGATACGCAGTATTTT.

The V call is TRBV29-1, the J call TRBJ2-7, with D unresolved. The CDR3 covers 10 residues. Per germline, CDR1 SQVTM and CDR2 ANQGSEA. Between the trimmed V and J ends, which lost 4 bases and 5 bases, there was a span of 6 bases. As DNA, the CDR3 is TGCAGCGTTGGCGGCGACGAGCAGTACTTC. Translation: CSVGGDEQYF.

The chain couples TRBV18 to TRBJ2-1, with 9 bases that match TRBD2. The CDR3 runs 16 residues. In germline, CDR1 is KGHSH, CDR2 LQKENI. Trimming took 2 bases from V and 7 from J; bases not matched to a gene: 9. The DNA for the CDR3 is TGTGCCAGCTCACCAAGCCTGACTAGCGGACTAAATGAGCAGTTCTTC. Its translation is CASSPSLTSGLNEQFF.

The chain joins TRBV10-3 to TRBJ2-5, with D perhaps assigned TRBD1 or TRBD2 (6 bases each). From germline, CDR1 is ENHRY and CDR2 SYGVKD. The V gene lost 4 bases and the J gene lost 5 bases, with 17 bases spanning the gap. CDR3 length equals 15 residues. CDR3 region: CAISAWDKEGETQYF. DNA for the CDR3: TGTGCCATCAGTGCCTGGGACAAGGAGGGGGAGACCCAGTACTTC.

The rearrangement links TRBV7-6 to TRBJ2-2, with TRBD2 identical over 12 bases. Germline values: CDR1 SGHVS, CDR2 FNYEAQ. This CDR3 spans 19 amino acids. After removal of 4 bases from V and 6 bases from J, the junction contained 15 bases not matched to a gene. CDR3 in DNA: TGTGCCAGCAGCTCGATACTAGCGGGGGGACCTTATAAGCCCGGGGAGCTGTTTTTT. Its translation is CASSSILAGGPYKPGELFF.

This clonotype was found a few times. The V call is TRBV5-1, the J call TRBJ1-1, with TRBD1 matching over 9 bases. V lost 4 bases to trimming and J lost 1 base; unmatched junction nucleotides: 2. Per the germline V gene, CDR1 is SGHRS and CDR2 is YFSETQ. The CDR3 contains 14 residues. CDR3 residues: CASSKGQGNTEAFF. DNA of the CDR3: TGCGCCAGCAGCAAGGGACAGGGGAACACTGAAGCTTTCTTT.

The CDR3 DNA is TGCGCCAGCAGCTTGCGGGATTATCCCCCAGATACGCAGTATTTT. This translates into CASSLRDYPPDTQYF. This chain joins TRBV5-1 and TRBJ2-3; maybe TRBD2 (5 bases). Germline V gene data show CDR1 as SGHRS and CDR2 as YFSETQ. The CDR3 sequence is 15 residues long. V was cut by 1 base and J by 4 bases, with 13 bases left in between.

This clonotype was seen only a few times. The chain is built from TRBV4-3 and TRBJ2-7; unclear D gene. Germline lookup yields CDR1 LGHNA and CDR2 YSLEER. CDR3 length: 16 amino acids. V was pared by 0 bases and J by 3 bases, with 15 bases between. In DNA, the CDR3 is TGCGCCAGCAGCCAAGAACCCCCTCCTCTGGACTACGAGCAGTACTTC. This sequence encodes CASSQEPPPLDYEQYF.

The CDR3 protein is CASSSAAPNYGYTF. The CDR3 region has the DNA TGTGCCAGCAGCTCGGCAGCTCCTAACTATGGCTACACCTTC. V and J are TRBV7-2 and TRBJ1-2; D remains unclear. This CDR3 comprises 14 residues. Per the germline V gene, CDR1 is SGHTA and CDR2 is FQGNSA. Trimming pared 4 bases from V and 0 bases from J, leaving 9 bases between.

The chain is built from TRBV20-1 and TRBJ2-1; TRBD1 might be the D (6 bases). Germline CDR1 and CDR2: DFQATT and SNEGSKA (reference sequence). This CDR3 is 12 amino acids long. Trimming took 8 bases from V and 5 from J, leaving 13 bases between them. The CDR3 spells CSTLTGHNEQFF. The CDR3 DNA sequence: TGCAGTACCTTGACAGGACACAATGAGCAGTTCTTC.

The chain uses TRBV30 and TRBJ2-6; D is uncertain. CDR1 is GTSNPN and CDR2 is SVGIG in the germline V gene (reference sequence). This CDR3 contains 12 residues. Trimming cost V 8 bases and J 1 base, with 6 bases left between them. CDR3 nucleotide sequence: TGTGCCCTGCGGTCTGGGGCCAACGTCCTGACTTTC. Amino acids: CALRSGANVLTF.

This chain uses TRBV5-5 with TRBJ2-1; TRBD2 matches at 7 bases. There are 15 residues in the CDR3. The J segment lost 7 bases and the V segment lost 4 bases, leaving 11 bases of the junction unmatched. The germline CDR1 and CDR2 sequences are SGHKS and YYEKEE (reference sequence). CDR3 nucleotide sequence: TGTGCCAGCAGCCCCCTGGGGAGCGGGGAAAATGAGCAGTTCTTC. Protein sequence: CASSPLGSGENEQFF.

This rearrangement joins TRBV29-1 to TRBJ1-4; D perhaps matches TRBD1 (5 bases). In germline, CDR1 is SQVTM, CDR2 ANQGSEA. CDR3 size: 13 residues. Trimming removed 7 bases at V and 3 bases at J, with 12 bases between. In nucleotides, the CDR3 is TGCAGCGCCGGAGGGGTGGCTAATGAAAAACTGTTTTTT. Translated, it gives CSAGGVANEKLFF.

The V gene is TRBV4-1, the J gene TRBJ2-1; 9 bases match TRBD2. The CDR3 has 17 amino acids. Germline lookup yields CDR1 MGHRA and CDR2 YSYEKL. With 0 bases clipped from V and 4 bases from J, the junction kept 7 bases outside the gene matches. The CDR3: CASSQDRTSVSYNEQFF. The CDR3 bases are TGCGCCAGCAGCCAAGATCGGACTAGCGTGTCATACAATGAGCAGTTCTTC.

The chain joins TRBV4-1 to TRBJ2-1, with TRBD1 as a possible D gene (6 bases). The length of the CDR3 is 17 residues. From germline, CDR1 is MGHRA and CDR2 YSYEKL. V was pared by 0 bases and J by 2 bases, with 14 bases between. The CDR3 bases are TGCGCCAGCAGCCAAGATGGGGGCCTGGGGGCCTACAATGAGCAGTTCTTC. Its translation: CASSQDGGLGAYNEQFF.

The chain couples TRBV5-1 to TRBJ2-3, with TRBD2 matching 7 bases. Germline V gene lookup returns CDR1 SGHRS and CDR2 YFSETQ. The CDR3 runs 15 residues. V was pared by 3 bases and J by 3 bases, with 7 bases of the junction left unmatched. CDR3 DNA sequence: TGCGCCAGCAGCTACATGCGGGGAGGGACAGATACGCAGTATTTT. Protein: CASSYMRGGTDTQYF. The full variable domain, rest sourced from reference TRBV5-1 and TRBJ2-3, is KAGVTQTPRYLIKTRGQQVTLSCSPISGHRSVSWYQQTPGQGLQFLFEYFSETQRNKGNFPGRFSGRQFSNSRSEMNVSTLELGDSALYLCASSYMRGGTDTQYFGPGTRLTVL.

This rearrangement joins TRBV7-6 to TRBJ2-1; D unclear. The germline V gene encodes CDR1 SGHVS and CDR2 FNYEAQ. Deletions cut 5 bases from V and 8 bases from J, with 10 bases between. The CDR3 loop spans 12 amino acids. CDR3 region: CASSPNWDEQFF. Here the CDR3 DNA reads TGTGCCAGCAGCCCCAATTGGGATGAGCAGTTCTTC.

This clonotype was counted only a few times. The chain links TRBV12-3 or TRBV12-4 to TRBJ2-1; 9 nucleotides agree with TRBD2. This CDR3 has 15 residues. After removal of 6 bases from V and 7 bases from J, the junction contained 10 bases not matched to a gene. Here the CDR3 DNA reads TGTGCCAGCAGCTTTGGCGGGGGGGCCAGTAATGAGCAGTTCTTC. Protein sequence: CASSFGGGASNEQFF.